This TCR beta chain was recovered during a study of blood T cell repertoires in COVID-19. Across the study: T cells, B-cell-depleted T cells, or PBMCs supplied cDNA or gDNA.

Original methodology: From reference gene primer amplification, estimates of nucleated cell counts were derived. Sequenced by immunoSEQ multiplex PCR; TCRdb stores in-frame clones only, minus some. The DNA was the basis for D and trimming; V, J and clone size are from that table. This sample has about 170,000 clones, with 65% to 80% found just once. Ages ranged from roughly 18 to 95 years, with residence in 24 US areas. Germline CDR1 reads LGHDT; CDR2 reads YNNKEL (reference sequence). The CDR3 runs 16 residues. V was trimmed by 3 bases and J by 0 bases, leaving 15 bases between them. The chain recombines TRBV3-1 (or the pseudogene TRBV3-2) with TRBJ2-7; TRBD2 is a possible D gene (5 bases). This sequence was found in a woman in her 70s in a cohort exposed to, infected with or recovered from COVID-19 (not recorded which). Sequencing input: PBMCs or T cells enriched from blood (not recorded which). The chain's CDR3 is CASSHFSSGSSYEQYF. The CDR3 bases are TGTGCCAGCAGCCACTTTTCCAGCGGAAGCTCCTACGAGCAGTACTTC.